This TCR beta chain comes out of a study of CD8 T cells in ankylosing spondylitis. General study points: Enrichment of disease-linked clones was reportedly significant in matched ankylosing spondylitis synovial fluid. Seemingly characteristic of ankylosing spondylitis blood was a TCR beta motif consisting of under 10 highly homologous variants. Disease-linked clones were CD8+ and relatively rare in peripheral blood.

This CDR3 comprises 14 residues. Germline V gene sequence: CDR1 KGHDR, CDR2 SFDVKD. As to this clonotype: Its antigen is as yet unknown. The junction departs from germline at one end; a sequencing error may be responsible.

With molecular barcodes, quantitative 5'-RACE was used to make the TCR beta libraries. TCRdb reprocessed the 5' RACE reads via MiXCR and lists one record per CDR3 protein. The repertoire includes 150,000 to 200,000 distinct CDR3 sequences, under 15% of them detected once, and approximately 10% sits in the top ten. The specimen sequenced was blood, either unsorted or a sorted T cell fraction (not recorded which). The chain has TRBV24-1 and TRBJ2-3; 8 bases match TRBD1. The origin of this receptor is a female donor with ankylosing spondylitis or in good health (not recorded which). CDR3: CVTSGSTGADTQYF. Written as DNA, the CDR3 is TGTGTCACCAGTGGGTCGACAGGGGCCGATACGCAGTATTTT.